The following is a T cell receptor beta chain sequence with its context. Its antigen is unknown. The germline CDR1 and CDR2 sequences are MDHEN and SYDVKM. There are 15 residues in the CDR3. Trimming took off 3 bases at V and 1 base at J, with 10 bases between the two ends. After constant-region reverse-primer amplification, full-length variable regions underwent semi-nested PCR with Nested Universal Primer A. TCRdb processed the 5' RACE reads anew with MiXCR; each CDR3 protein has one entry. In the table there are several thousand distinct CDR3 sequences, under 85% of which are singletons. Treg sorting used a CD4+CD25+CD127-/low gate. Findings and limits, study-wide: Larger-cohort validation covered only one TCR beta V-J rearrangement. Tumor Tregs overlapped most with tumor, then blood, naive CD4+ cells.

The rearrangement joins TRBV28 to TRBJ2-1, with a possible D match to TRBD1 (6 bases). This TCR came from a female donor with breast cancer. Input material: Tregs sorted from blood. The CDR3 sequence: CASSLVGTSYNEQFF. The CDR3 DNA sequence: TGTGCCAGCAGTTTGGTCGGGACATCCTACAATGAGCAGTTCTTC.